The sequence of this T cell receptor beta chain was determined in a study of CD8+ T cells in alopecia areata. The study's findings and limits: The study found that many expanded lesional clones persisted in scalp and blood during tofacitinib.

cDNA serving as the sequencing template came from extracted, reverse transcribed RNA. TCRdb's table, derived via immunoSEQ multiplex PCR, lists solely in-frame clones and lacks some. The table includes about 190,000 clones, less than 65% detected once. Treatment indicated: oral pan-JAK inhibitor, 5-10 mg twice daily. V gave up 0 bases and J gave up 4 bases, with 14 bases separating them. The V gene's germline CDR1 is LNHNV and CDR2 YYDKDF (reference sequence). The CDR3 covers 16 residues. Comments on this clone: The target antigen is unknown.

The sample was CD4+ T cells sorted from blood, taken at week 4, from a patient treated with tofacitinib. The chain is built from TRBV15 and TRBJ2-3; possibly TRBD1 for D (5 bases). This TCR came from a human donor with alopecia areata. The CDR3 sequence: CATSRDLGQGSDTQYF. The CDR3 DNA follows: TGTGCCACCAGCAGAGATCTCGGGCAGGGCTCAGATACGCAGTATTTT. The whole variable domain, remainder taken from reference TRBV15 and TRBJ2-3, is DAMVIQNPRYQVTQFGKPVTLSCSQTLNHNVMYWYQQKSSQAPKLLFHYYDKDFNNEADTPDNFQSRRPNTSFCFLDIRSPGLGDTAMYLCATSRDLGQGSDTQYFGPGTRLTVL.